The 5 T cell receptor beta chains in this list originate from one sample, sequenced in a study of T cells in localized non-small cell lung cancer. TCRdb keeps only in-frame clones here, not all; method: immunoSEQ multiplex PCR. Counted here are 35,000 or so clones, around 88% occurring once; the ten biggest clones make up approximately 6.8%. The sample was peripheral blood, taken before any cancer treatment. The receptors stem from a woman aged 35 to 70 with stage I lung adenocarcinoma.

This chain uses TRBV27 with TRBJ2-1; 7 bases match TRBD2. The CDR3 is made up of 13 amino acids. Germline trimming cut 4 bases from V and 7 bases from J; bases unmatched to any gene: 4. The germline gives CDR1 MNHEY, CDR2 SMNVEV (reference sequence). This CDR3 reads CASSSLGGNEQFF. DNA for the CDR3: TGTGCCAGCAGTTCTCTGGGGGGGAATGAGCAGTTCTTC.

This clone was detected once. This sequence joins TRBV7-9 and TRBJ2-2; D may match TRBD1 or TRBD2 (6 bases each). The germline CDR1 and CDR2 sequences are SEHNR and FQNEAQ (reference sequence). The CDR3 extends over 17 amino acids. V lost 5 bases, J lost 0 bases, and 16 bases lay in between. CDR3 nucleotides: TGTGCCAGCAGCGCCCCCCGGGGGCTAGCGAACACCGGGGAGCTGTTTTTT. Translation gives CASSAPRGLANTGELFF.

V usage is TRBV5-1 and J usage is TRBJ2-5, with D possibly matching TRBD1 (5 bases). This CDR3 has 13 amino acids. Per the germline V gene, CDR1 is SGHRS and CDR2 is YFSETQ. Trimming stripped 4 bases from V and 5 bases from J, with 12 bases between. CDR3 protein: CASSPTEPETQYF. The CDR3 DNA reads as TGCGCCAGCAGCCCGACAGAACCGGAGACCCAGTACTTC.

The V gene is TRBV10-3, the J gene TRBJ1-4; 7 bases are a match to TRBD1. J lost 6 bases, V lost 8 bases, and 6 bases had no gene match. Germline V gene data show CDR1 as ENHRY and CDR2 as SYGVKD. The CDR3 is 13 amino acids. The CDR3 region has the DNA TGTGCCATCTCGGCCCAGGGGGATGAAAAACTGTTTTTT. It yields the protein CAISAQGDEKLFF.

This chain joins TRBV2 and TRBJ1-1, with D hard to call. V gave up 8 bases and J gave up 4 bases, with 14 bases separating them. This CDR3 spans 13 amino acids. The germline CDR1 and CDR2 sequences are SNHLY and FYNNEI. CDR3 residues: CASGSGGSTEAFF. The CDR3 bases are TGTGCCAGCGGATCCGGAGGGAGCACTGAAGCTTTCTTT.